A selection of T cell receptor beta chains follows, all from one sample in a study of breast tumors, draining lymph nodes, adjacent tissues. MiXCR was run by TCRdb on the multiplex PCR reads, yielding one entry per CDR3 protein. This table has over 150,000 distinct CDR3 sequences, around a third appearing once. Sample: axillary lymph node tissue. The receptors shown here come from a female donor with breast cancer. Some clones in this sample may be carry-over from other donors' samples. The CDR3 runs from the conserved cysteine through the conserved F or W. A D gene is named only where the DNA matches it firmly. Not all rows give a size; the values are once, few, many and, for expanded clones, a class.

DNA: TGCAGTGCTAGAGTTTCCGGAGAGCGGTTCTCCTACGAGCAGTACTTC
CDR3: CSARVSGERFSYEQYF
J: TRBJ2-7
D: .
V: TRBV20-1
size: many

DNA: TGTGCCAGCTGGATCGCGGCGGGGGGCCGAGAGACCCAGTACTTC
CDR3: CASWIAAGGRETQYF
J: TRBJ2-5
D: TRBD2
V: TRBV6-1
size: few

DNA: TGTGCCAGCAGCAGACTAGCGGGAGGAGGGGAGACCCAGTACTTC
CDR3: CASSRLAGGGETQYF
J: TRBJ2-5
D: TRBD2
V: TRBV12-3/TRBV12-4
size: many

DNA: TGTGCCAGCAGCCAAGACCCGAATGGGCAGCCCCAGCGTTTT
CDR3: CASSQDPNGQPQRF
J: TRBJ1-5
D: .
V: TRBV3-1
size: .

DNA: TGTGCCAGCAGCGCGGGACAGTGGGCCTACGAGCAGTACTTC
CDR3: CASSAGQWAYEQYF
J: TRBJ2-7
D: .
V: TRBV6-1
size: many

DNA: TGTGCCAGCAGTGGTGAAGGCCGGGGCCTGACCTACGAGCAGTACTTC
CDR3: CASSGEGRGLTYEQYF
J: TRBJ2-7
D: .
V: TRBV25-1
size: .

DNA: TGCAGTGCTAGAGACCGACAGGGTATTGAAAAACTGTTTTTT
CDR3: CSARDRQGIEKLFF
J: TRBJ1-4
D: TRBD1
V: TRBV20-1
size: many

DNA: TGTGCCAGCAGTGAAAGGCAGTCCTACCATTTC
CDR3: CASSERQSYHF
J: TRBJ2-7
D: .
V: TRBV6-1
size: many

DNA: TGTGCCACCAGTGATCAGGGTTCCGGGGAGCTGTTTTTT
CDR3: CATSDQGSGELFF
J: TRBJ2-2
D: .
V: TRBV24-1
size: many

DNA: TGTGCCAGCAGCTTAGGGGGGCGAGGCTACACCTTC
CDR3: CASSLGGRGYTF
J: TRBJ1-2
D: .
V: TRBV7-2
size: once